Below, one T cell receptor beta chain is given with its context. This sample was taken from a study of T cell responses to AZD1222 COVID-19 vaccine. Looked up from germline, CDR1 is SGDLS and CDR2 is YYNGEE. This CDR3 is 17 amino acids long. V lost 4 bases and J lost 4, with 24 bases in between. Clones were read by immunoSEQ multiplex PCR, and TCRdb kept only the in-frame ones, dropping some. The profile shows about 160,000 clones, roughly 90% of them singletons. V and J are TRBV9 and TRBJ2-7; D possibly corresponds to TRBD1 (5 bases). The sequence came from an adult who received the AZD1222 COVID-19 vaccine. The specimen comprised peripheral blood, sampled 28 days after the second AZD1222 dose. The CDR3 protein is CASSPQPKGPVYYEQYF. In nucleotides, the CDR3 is TGTGCCAGCAGCCCACAGCCAAAGGGGCCGGTTTATTACGAGCAGTACTTC. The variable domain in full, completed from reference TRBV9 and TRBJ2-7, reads DSGVTQTPKHLITATGQRVTLRCSPRSGDLSVYWYQQSLDQGLQFLIQYYNGEERAKGNILERFSAQQFPDLHSELNLSSLELGDSALYFCASSPQPKGPVYYEQYFGPGTRLTVT.